A selection of T cell receptor beta chains follows, all from one sample in a study of T cell responses to AZD1222 COVID-19 vaccine. Generated by immunoSEQ multiplex PCR, the TCRdb table keeps only in-frame clones and is missing some. Here the sample spans approximately 120,000 clones, about 89% being singletons. Here the sequenced sample was peripheral blood, taken on day 0 of AZD1222 vaccination. Every receptor here comes from an adult in good health. CDR3s include the opening cysteine and the closing phenylalanine or tryptophan. A D gene is named only where the DNA matches it firmly. A row's size may be missing; if present it is once, few, many or a size class.

V: TRBV4-2; D: -; J: TRBJ1-6; size: medium-sized; CDR3: CASSQVDSPLHF; DNA: TGTGCCAGCAGCCAAGTTGACTCACCCCTCCACTTT
V: TRBV9; D: TRBD1; J: TRBJ1-4; size: -; CDR3: CASRRGQGGGEKLFF; DNA: TGTGCCAGCAGGAGGGGACAGGGTGGGGGTGAAAAACTGTTTTTT
V: TRBV11-2; D: TRBD1; J: TRBJ1-4; size: -; CDR3: CASSQGQGSEKLFF; DNA: TGTGCCAGCAGCCAGGGACAGGGGAGTGAAAAACTGTTTTTT
V: TRBV4-2; D: -; J: TRBJ1-1; size: -; CDR3: CASSQDGTKAFF; DNA: TGTGCCAGCAGCCAAGACGGGACGAAAGCTTTCTTT
V: TRBV4-3; D: -; J: TRBJ2-7; size: -; CDR3: CASSQEGSSGTYEQYF; DNA: TGCGCCAGCAGCCAAGAGGGTTCGTCAGGGACCTACGAGCAGTACTTC
V: TRBV14; D: -; J: TRBJ2-1; size: -; CDR3: CASSPTEGRYFF; DNA: TGTGCCAGCAGCCCCACGGAGGGTCGGTATTTCTTC
V: TRBV19; D: -; J: TRBJ1-5; size: -; CDR3: CASTDPSEPQHF; DNA: TGTGCCAGTACGGACCCGAGCGAGCCCCAGCATTTT
V: TRBV11-3; D: TRBD1; J: TRBJ2-2; size: -; CDR3: CASSTDRGITGELFF; DNA: TGTGCCAGCAGCACAGACAGGGGAATCACCGGGGAGCTGTTTTTT
V: TRBV19; D: -; J: TRBJ2-5; size: -; CDR3: CASNRRGETQYF; DNA: TGTGCCAGTAACAGGAGGGGAGAGACCCAGTACTTC
V: TRBV27; D: TRBD2; J: TRBJ2-1; size: -; CDR3: CAKQFQASGNNEQFF; DNA: TGTGCCAAACAGTTTCAAGCTAGCGGTAACAATGAGCAGTTCTTC
V: TRBV4-2; D: -; J: TRBJ1-1; size: -; CDR3: CASSQGLGNTEAFF; DNA: TGTGCCAGCAGCCAAGGATTGGGGAACACTGAAGCTTTCTTT
V: TRBV19; D: -; J: TRBJ2-7; size: few; CDR3: CASSASRSEQYF; DNA: TGTGCCAGCTCGGCCAGCCGAAGCGAGCAGTACTTC
V: TRBV7-8; D: TRBD1; J: TRBJ1-2; size: -; CDR3: CASSLDNRGHGGYTF; DNA: TGTGCCAGCAGCTTAGATAACAGGGGGCACGGAGGCTACACCTTC
V: TRBV19; D: TRBD2; J: TRBJ2-3; size: -; CDR3: CASSTSGGRDTQYF; DNA: TGTGCCAGTAGTACCAGCGGGGGGCGAGATACGCAGTATTTT
V: TRBV5-4; D: TRBD1; J: TRBJ2-7; size: -; CDR3: CASTQGQGGSYEQYF; DNA: TGTGCCAGCACCCAAGGACAGGGTGGATCCTACGAGCAGTACTTC
V: TRBV28; D: -; J: TRBJ1-3; size: -; CDR3: CASSFTSQNSGNTIYF; DNA: TGTGCCAGCAGTTTTACAAGTCAAAACTCTGGAAACACCATATATTTT
V: TRBV27; D: -; J: TRBJ2-2; size: -; CDR3: CASRDWRGTGELFF; DNA: TGTGCCAGCAGAGACTGGCGGGGCACCGGGGAGCTGTTTTTT
V: TRBV30; D: -; J: TRBJ2-7; size: -; CDR3: CAWTSPLGGLPGTYEQYF; DNA: TGTGCCTGGACCTCCCCCCTTGGCGGACTCCCCGGCACCTACGAGCAGTACTTC
V: TRBV5-5; D: -; J: TRBJ1-2; size: -; CDR3: CASSAEGANYGYTF; DNA: TGTGCCAGCAGCGCCGAGGGGGCTAACTATGGCTACACCTTC
V: TRBV3-1/TRBV3-2; D: -; J: TRBJ1-4; size: -; CDR3: CASSLRASDEKLFF; DNA: TGTGCCAGCAGCCTCCGGGCCTCCGATGAAAAACTGTTTTTT
V: TRBV7-2; D: TRBD2; J: TRBJ2-2; size: once; CDR3: CASSLAPGGNTGELFF; DNA: TGTGCCAGCAGCTTAGCCCCGGGGGGGAACACCGGGGAGCTGTTTTTT
V: TRBV28; D: -; J: TRBJ1-2; size: -; CDR3: CASRNYGYTF; DNA: TGTGCCAGCAGGAACTATGGCTACACCTTC
V: TRBV14; D: TRBD2; J: TRBJ2-2; size: -; CDR3: CASSPLTSGGTGELFF; DNA: TGTGCCAGCAGCCCCCTGACTAGCGGGGGGACCGGGGAGCTGTTTTTT
V: TRBV5-5; D: -; J: TRBJ2-2; size: -; CDR3: CASSPGGGTTGELFF; DNA: TGTGCCAGCAGCCCGGGAGGGGGCACAACCGGGGAGCTGTTTTTT
V: TRBV7-9; D: -; J: TRBJ1-2; size: many; CDR3: CASSLSRENSNYGYTF; DNA: TGTGCCAGCAGCTTAAGTCGGGAGAACTCAAACTATGGCTACACCTTC
V: TRBV30; D: -; J: TRBJ1-3; size: -; CDR3: CAWSLDSGNTIYF; DNA: TGTGCCTGGAGTCTAGACAGTGGAAACACCATATATTTT
V: TRBV15; D: TRBD1; J: TRBJ2-7; size: -; CDR3: CATSIGTASYEQYF; DNA: TGTGCCACCAGCATAGGGACAGCGTCCTACGAGCAGTACTTC
V: TRBV4-1; D: TRBD1; J: TRBJ2-7; size: -; CDR3: CASSRRQGLDEQYF; DNA: TGCGCCAGCAGCCGCAGACAGGGCCTAGATGAGCAGTACTTC
V: TRBV6-5; D: -; J: TRBJ2-3; size: -; CDR3: CAGRTGSYSTDTQYF; DNA: TGTGCCGGCCGAACAGGGAGCTATAGCACAGATACGCAGTATTTT
V: TRBV19; D: -; J: TRBJ2-1; size: -; CDR3: CASSLQPGGSEQFF; DNA: TGTGCCAGTAGTCTCCAGCCGGGGGGCAGTGAGCAGTTCTTC
V: TRBV7-2; D: -; J: TRBJ1-6; size: -; CDR3: CASSLASDRIGSPLHF; DNA: TGTGCCAGCAGCTTAGCGAGCGACAGGATAGGGTCACCCCTCCACTTT
V: TRBV5-1; D: -; J: TRBJ2-7; size: -; CDR3: CASSLQGGDEQYF; DNA: TGCGCCAGCAGCCTACAGGGAGGAGACGAGCAGTACTTC
V: TRBV5-1; D: -; J: TRBJ1-4; size: -; CDR3: CASSLGDHASEKLFF; DNA: TGCGCCAGCAGCTTGGGGGACCATGCGAGTGAAAAACTGTTTTTT
V: TRBV7-2; D: -; J: TRBJ1-1; size: -; CDR3: CASSPFLGGNTEAFF; DNA: TGTGCCAGCAGCCCATTCCTCGGGGGTAACACTGAAGCTTTCTTT
V: TRBV18; D: -; J: TRBJ2-1; size: -; CDR3: CASSPRRRNEDEQFF; DNA: TGTGCCAGCTCACCACGTCGCCGGAACGAGGATGAGCAGTTCTTC
V: TRBV7-3; D: TRBD2; J: TRBJ2-2; size: -; CDR3: CASREKRGGNTGELFF; DNA: TGTGCCAGCAGGGAAAAGCGGGGAGGGAACACCGGGGAGCTGTTTTTT
V: TRBV19; D: TRBD1; J: TRBJ1-2; size: -; CDR3: CASIRQGGSPGYTF; DNA: TGTGCCAGTATCAGACAGGGGGGCTCCCCAGGCTACACCTTC
V: TRBV5-1; D: TRBD1; J: TRBJ1-5; size: -; CDR3: CASSLDRGAQPQHF; DNA: TGCGCCAGCAGCTTGGACAGGGGAGCTCAGCCCCAGCATTTT
V: TRBV27; D: -; J: TRBJ1-2; size: -; CDR3: CASRPGQLHYGYTF; DNA: TGTGCCAGCAGGCCGGGACAACTCCACTATGGCTACACCTTC
V: TRBV10-3; D: -; J: TRBJ1-1; size: -; CDR3: CASTLEPGGGEAFF; DNA: TGTGCCTCCACCCTCGAGCCCGGCGGCGGTGAAGCTTTCTTT
V: TRBV6-2/TRBV6-3; D: -; J: TRBJ1-1; size: few; CDR3: CASSPGQPGNTEAFF; DNA: TGTGCCAGCAGTCCAGGACAGCCCGGAAACACTGAAGCTTTCTTT
V: TRBV18; D: -; J: TRBJ2-7; size: -; CDR3: CASSPRLSYEQYF; DNA: TGTGCCAGCTCACCACGGCTGAGCTACGAGCAGTACTTC
V: TRBV7-9; D: -; J: TRBJ2-7; size: -; CDR3: CASSLVTRNEQYF; DNA: TGTGCCAGCAGCTTAGTAACCCGGAACGAGCAGTACTTC
V: TRBV12-3/TRBV12-4; D: TRBD1; J: TRBJ1-1; size: -; CDR3: CASRTTGATEAFF; DNA: TGTGCCAGCAGGACGACAGGGGCCACTGAAGCTTTCTTT
V: TRBV27; D: -; J: TRBJ1-6; size: -; CDR3: CASRHTLGAGNSPLHF; DNA: TGTGCCAGCAGACATACCTTGGGGGCTGGCAATTCACCCCTCCACTTT
V: TRBV9; D: -; J: TRBJ1-5; size: -; CDR3: CASSVDGGSNQPQHF; DNA: TGTGCCAGCAGCGTAGACGGTGGCAGCAATCAGCCCCAGCATTTT
V: TRBV6-6; D: -; J: TRBJ1-6; size: -; CDR3: CASSLGPPRNNSPLHF; DNA: TGTGCCAGCAGTCTAGGGCCCCCCAGAAATAATTCACCCCTCCACTTT
V: TRBV7-2; D: -; J: TRBJ1-2; size: once; CDR3: CASSLRSGGRTAPYGYTF; DNA: TGTGCCAGCAGCTTAAGAAGCGGGGGGAGGACAGCCCCTTATGGCTACACCTTC
V: TRBV6-5; D: TRBD2; J: TRBJ2-5; size: -; CDR3: CASSRAGATIGTQYF; DNA: TGTGCCAGCAGTAGAGCGGGGGCGACTATCGGGACCCAGTACTTC
V: TRBV27; D: -; J: TRBJ1-2; size: few; CDR3: CASSPQQGRYGYTF; DNA: TGTGCCAGCAGTCCACAGCAGGGACGATATGGCTACACCTTC
V: TRBV7-8; D: -; J: TRBJ1-6; size: -; CDR3: CASSTRQGNSPLHF; DNA: TGTGCCAGCAGCACTCGTCAGGGGAATTCACCCCTCCACTTT
V: TRBV12-3/TRBV12-4; D: -; J: TRBJ1-5; size: -; CDR3: CASSYGANQPQHF; DNA: TGTGCCAGCAGTTACGGGGCTAATCAGCCCCAGCATTTT
V: TRBV7-9; D: -; J: TRBJ1-1; size: -; CDR3: CASSLRTVEAFF; DNA: TGTGCCAGCAGCCTACGGACAGTTGAAGCTTTCTTT
V: TRBV6-5; D: -; J: TRBJ2-7; size: -; CDR3: CASSYSKDSINEQYF; DNA: TGTGCCAGCAGTTACTCGAAGGACAGCATCAACGAGCAGTACTTC
V: TRBV4-1; D: -; J: TRBJ2-3; size: -; CDR3: CASSQESGDGDTQYF; DNA: TGCGCCAGCAGCCAAGAGTCAGGGGATGGAGATACGCAGTATTTT
V: TRBV19; D: -; J: TRBJ1-1; size: -; CDR3: CASTRTPFEVFF; DNA: TGTGCCAGTACCCGAACCCCTTTTGAAGTCTTCTTT
V: TRBV5-1; D: -; J: TRBJ2-5; size: -; CDR3: CASGILGAETQYF; DNA: TGCGCCAGCGGAATCTTAGGTGCGGAGACCCAGTACTTC
V: TRBV7-3; D: -; J: TRBJ1-2; size: -; CDR3: CASSLTAQDGYTF; DNA: TGTGCCAGCAGCTTAACTGCCCAGGACGGCTACACCTTC
V: TRBV6-2/TRBV6-3; D: -; J: TRBJ1-5; size: once; CDR3: CASSYSTGRVRGQPQHF; DNA: TGTGCCAGCAGTTACTCTACGGGCAGGGTGAGGGGTCAGCCCCAGCATTTT
V: TRBV6-1; D: TRBD1; J: TRBJ2-7; size: -; CDR3: CASSEGVGTGGHEQYF; DNA: TGTGCCAGCAGTGAAGGGGTAGGGACAGGGGGCCACGAGCAGTACTTC